This entry features one T cell receptor beta chain sequence. With 3 bases clipped from V and 0 bases from J, the junction kept 4 bases outside the gene matches. CDR3 length equals 17 residues. Per germline, CDR1 SGHAT and CDR2 FQNNGV. Researchers sorted participants into cohorts using their self-reported clinical history. The sample originates from a study of blood T cell repertoires in COVID-19. The protocol was immunoSEQ multiplex PCR, while the TCRdb copy is restricted to in-frame clones and leaves out a portion. The sample lists about 210,000 clones, about 91% seen once, with 2% to 2.5% in the top ten.

Sequenced: PBMCs or T cells enriched from blood (not recorded which). This receptor was identified in a woman aged 40 to 50 with acute COVID-19. V gene TRBV11-2 combines with J gene TRBJ2-6; 8 bases line up with TRBD1. Here the CDR3 reads CASSFRTGRSGANVLTF. DNA of the CDR3: TGTGCCAGCAGCTTCCGGACAGGGCGCTCTGGGGCCAACGTCCTGACTTTC.